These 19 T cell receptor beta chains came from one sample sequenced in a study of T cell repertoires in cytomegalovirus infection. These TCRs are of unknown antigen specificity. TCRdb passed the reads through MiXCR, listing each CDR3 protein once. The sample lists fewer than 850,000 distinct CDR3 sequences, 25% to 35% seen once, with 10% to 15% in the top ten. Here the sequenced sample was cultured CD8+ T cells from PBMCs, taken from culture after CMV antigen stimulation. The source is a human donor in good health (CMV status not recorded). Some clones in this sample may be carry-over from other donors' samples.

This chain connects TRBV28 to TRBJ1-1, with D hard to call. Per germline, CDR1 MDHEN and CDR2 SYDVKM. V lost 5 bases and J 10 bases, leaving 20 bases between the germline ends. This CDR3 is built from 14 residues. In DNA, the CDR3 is TGTGCCAGCAGTCCCCCAGACAACCATATGATAGCTTTCTTT. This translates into CASSPPDNHMIAFF.

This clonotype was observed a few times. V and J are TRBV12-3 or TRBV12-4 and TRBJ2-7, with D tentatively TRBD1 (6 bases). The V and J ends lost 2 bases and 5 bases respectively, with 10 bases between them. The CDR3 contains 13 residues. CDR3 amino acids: CASSLKGVDEQYV. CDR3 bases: TGTGCCAGCAGTTTAAAGGGGGTGGACGAGCAGTACGTC.

The CDR3 is CSVEDWATLYGYTF. DNA for the CDR3: TGCAGCGTTGAAGATTGGGCGACTCTTTATGGCTACACCTTC. The V and J genes are TRBV29-1 and TRBJ1-2, with no clear D. CDR3 length: 14 amino acids. Germline CDR1 SQVTM, CDR2 ANQGSEA. Trimming stripped 0 bases from V and 5 bases from J, with 13 bases between. Filled out from reference TRBV29-1 and TRBJ1-2, the complete variable domain reads SAVISQKPSRDICQRGTSLTIQCQVDSQVTMMFWYRQQPGQSLTLIATANQGSEATYESGFVIDKFPISRPNLTFSTLTVSNMSPEDSSIYLCSVEDWATLYGYTFGSGTRLTVV.

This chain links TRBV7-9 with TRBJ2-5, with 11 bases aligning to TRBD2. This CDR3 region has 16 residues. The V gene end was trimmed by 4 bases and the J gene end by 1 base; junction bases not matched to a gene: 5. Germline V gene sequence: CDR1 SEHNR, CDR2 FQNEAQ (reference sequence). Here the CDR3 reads CASSSRLAGFQETQYF. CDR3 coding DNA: TGTGCCAGCAGCTCGCGACTAGCGGGGTTCCAAGAGACCCAGTACTTC.

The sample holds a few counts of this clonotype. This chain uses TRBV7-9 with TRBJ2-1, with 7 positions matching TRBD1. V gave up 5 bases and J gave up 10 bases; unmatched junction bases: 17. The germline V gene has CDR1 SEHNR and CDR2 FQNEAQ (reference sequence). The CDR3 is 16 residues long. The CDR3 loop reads CASSLTQGPLPREQFF. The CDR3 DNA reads TGTGCCAGCAGCCTAACACAGGGGCCGCTCCCGAGAGAGCAGTTCTTC.

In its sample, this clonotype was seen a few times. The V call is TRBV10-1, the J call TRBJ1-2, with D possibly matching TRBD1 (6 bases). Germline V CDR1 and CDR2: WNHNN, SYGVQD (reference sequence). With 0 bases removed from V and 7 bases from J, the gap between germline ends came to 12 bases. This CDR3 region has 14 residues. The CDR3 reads CASSESSGAGGYTF. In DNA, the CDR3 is TGCGCCAGCAGTGAGTCATCGGGGGCTGGTGGCTACACCTTC.

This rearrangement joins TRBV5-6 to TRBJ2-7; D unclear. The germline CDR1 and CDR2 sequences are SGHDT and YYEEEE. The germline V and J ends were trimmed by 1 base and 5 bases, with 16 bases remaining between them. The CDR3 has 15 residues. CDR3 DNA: TGTGCCAGCAGCTTGCCGGCGGATGGAGTGGACGAGCAGTACTTC. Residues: CASSLPADGVDEQYF. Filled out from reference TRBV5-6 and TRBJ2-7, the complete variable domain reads DAGVTQSPTHLIKTRGQQVTLRCSPKSGHDTVSWYQQALGQGPQFIFQYYEEEERQRGNFPDRFSGHQFPNYSSELNVNALLLGDSALYLCASSLPADGVDEQYFGPGTRLTVT.

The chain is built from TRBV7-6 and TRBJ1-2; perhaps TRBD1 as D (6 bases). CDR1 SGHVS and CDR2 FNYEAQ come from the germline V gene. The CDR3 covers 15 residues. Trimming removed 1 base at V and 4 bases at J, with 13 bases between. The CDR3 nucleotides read TGTGCCAGCAGCTTAGAGGGGGGGACCGGCTATGGCTACACCTTC. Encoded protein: CASSLEGGTGYGYTF.

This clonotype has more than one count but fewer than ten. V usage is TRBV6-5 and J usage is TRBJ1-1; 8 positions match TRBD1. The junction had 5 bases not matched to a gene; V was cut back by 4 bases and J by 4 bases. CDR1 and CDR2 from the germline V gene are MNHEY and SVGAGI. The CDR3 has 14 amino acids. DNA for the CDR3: TGTGCCAGCAGTTCGGGACAGGCGGGCACTGAAGCTTTCTTT. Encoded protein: CASSSGQAGTEAFF.

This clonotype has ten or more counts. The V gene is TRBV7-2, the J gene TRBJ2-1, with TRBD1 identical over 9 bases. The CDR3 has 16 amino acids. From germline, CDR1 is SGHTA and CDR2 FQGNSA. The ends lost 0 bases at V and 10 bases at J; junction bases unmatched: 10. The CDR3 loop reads CASSLARTGARKEQFF. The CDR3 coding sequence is TGTGCCAGCAGCTTAGCTCGGACAGGGGCCCGTAAGGAGCAGTTCTTC.

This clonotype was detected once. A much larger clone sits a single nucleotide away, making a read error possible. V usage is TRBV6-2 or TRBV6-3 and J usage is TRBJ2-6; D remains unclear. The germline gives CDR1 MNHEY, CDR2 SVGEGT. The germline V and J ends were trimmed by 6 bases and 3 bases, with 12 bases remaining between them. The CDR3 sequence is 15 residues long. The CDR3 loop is CASSTSGSGANVLTF. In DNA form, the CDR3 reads TGTGCCAGCAGCACATCTGGAAGTGGGGCCAACGTCCTGACTTTC.

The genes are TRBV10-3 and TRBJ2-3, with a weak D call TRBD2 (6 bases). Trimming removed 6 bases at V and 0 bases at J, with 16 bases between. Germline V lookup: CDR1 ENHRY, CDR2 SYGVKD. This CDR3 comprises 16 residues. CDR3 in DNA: TGTGCCATCAGGATTGAACAGGAGGGGAGCACAGATACGCAGTATTTT. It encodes CAIRIEQEGSTDTQYF.

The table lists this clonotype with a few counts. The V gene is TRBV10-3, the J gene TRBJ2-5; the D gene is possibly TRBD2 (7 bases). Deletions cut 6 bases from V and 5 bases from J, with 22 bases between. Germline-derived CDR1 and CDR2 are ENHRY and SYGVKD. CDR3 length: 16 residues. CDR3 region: CAIRGLAGARGETQYF. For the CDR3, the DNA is TGTGCCATCAGGGGCCTTGCGGGGGCCCGAGGGGAGACCCAGTACTTC.

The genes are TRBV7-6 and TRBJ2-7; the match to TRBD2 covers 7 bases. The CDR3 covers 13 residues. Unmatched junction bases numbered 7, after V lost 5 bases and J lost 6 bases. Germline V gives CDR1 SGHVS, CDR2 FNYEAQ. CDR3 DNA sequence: TGTGCCAGCAGCGGAAGCGGGACTTTCGAGCAGTACGTC. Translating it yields CASSGSGTFEQYV.

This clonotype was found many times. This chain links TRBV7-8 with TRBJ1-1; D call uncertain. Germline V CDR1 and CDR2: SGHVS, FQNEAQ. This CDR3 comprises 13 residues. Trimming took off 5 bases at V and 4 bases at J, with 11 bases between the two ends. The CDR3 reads CASSGVGGTEAFF. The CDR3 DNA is TGTGCCAGCAGCGGGGTAGGTGGCACTGAAGCTTTCTTT.

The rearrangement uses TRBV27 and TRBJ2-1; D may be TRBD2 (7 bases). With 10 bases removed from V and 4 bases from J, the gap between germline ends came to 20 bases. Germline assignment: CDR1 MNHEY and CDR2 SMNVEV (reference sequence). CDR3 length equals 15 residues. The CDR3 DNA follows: TGTGCCACCCTCATCGGGGGAGGGGGATACAATGAGCAGTTCTTC. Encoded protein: CATLIGGGGYNEQFF.

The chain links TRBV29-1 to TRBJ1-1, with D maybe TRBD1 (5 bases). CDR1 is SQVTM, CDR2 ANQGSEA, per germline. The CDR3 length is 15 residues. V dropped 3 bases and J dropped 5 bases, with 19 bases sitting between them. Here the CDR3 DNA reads TGCAGCGTTGAGGGGGGTCTGGCAGGCTGGACTGAAGCTTTCTTT. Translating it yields CSVEGGLAGWTEAFF.

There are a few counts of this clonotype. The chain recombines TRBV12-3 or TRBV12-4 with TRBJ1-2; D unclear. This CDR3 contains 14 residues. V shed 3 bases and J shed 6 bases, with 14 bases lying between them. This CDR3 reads CASSFNPFVDGYTF. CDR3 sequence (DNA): TGTGCCAGCAGTTTTAACCCATTTGTGGATGGCTACACCTTC.

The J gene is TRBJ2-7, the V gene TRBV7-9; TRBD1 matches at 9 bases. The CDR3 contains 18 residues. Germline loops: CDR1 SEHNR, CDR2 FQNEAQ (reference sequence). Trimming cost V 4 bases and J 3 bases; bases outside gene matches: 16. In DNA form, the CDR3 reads TGTGCCAGCAGCTCAAACGAGCCCCCCGGGACAGGGATCTACGAGCAGTACGTC. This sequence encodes CASSSNEPPGTGIYEQYV.